This entry lists 11 T cell receptor beta chains sequenced from one sample in a study of metastatic and nonmetastatic thyroid tumors. Ahead of thyroid surgery, no patient had received treatment of any kind. MiXCR re-clonotyped the PCR reads for TCRdb. The table records 20,000 or so clones, approximately 32% of them present only once. Sequencing was done on a sample of adjacent normal tissue. The receptors come from a female donor with papillary thyroid cancer or a benign thyroid nodule (not recorded which). Some clones in this sample may be carry-over from other donors' samples.

V and J are TRBV30 and TRBJ2-5, with D maybe TRBD1 (7 bases). The germline CDR1 and CDR2 sequences are GTSNPN and SVGIG (reference sequence). Trimming took 4 bases from V and 4 from J, leaving 13 bases between them. The CDR3 runs 13 residues. Here the CDR3 reads CAWTIRGAETQYF. CDR3 DNA sequence: TGTGCCTGGACAATCAGGGGGGCAGAGACCCAGTACTTC.

The CDR3 bases are TGTGCCTGGACCCTAGGGACAGGGGGCATCTTTGATTCACCCCTCCACTTT. It specifies CAWTLGTGGIFDSPLHF. The chain employs TRBV30 and TRBJ1-6; 12 bases match TRBD1. After removal of 4 bases from V and 8 bases from J, the junction contained 12 bases not matched to a gene. Germline CDR1 and CDR2: GTSNPN and SVGIG (reference sequence). The CDR3 loop spans 17 amino acids.

This clone showed up many times. The chain links TRBV4-2 to TRBJ2-2, with 11 bases aligning to TRBD2. Germline CDR1 is LGHNA and CDR2 is YNFKEQ. The CDR3 totals 16 residues. The V gene end was trimmed by 2 bases and the J gene end by 8 bases; junction bases not matched to a gene: 7. The DNA of the CDR3 is TGTGCCAGCAGCCAAAGGGAGACTAGCGGGGAAGGGGAGCTGTTTTTT. This translates into CASSQRETSGEGELFF.

This clone came up a few times. The J gene is TRBJ2-5, the V gene TRBV6-1; a possible D gene is TRBD2 (5 bases). Germline loops: CDR1 MNHNS, CDR2 SASEGT. The V end was cut by 5 bases, the J end by 4 bases, with 14 bases between. CDR3 length: 14 residues. Here the CDR3 reads CASSQPTIGETQYF. CDR3 nucleotide sequence: TGTGCCAGCAGTCAACCGACTATCGGAGAGACCCAGTACTTC.

This rearrangement joins TRBV28 to TRBJ2-7; TRBD1 matches at 10 bases. Germline-derived CDR1 and CDR2 are MDHEN and SYDVKM. V shed 6 bases, J shed 2 bases, and the junction held 7 bases outside the gene matches. CDR3 size: 15 residues. The CDR3 bases are TGTGCCAGCAGCCCAGCCGGGACAGGGGCCTACGAGCAGTACTTC. It translates to CASSPAGTGAYEQYF. Variable domain in full (rest from reference TRBV28 and TRBJ2-7): DVKVTQSSRYLVKRTGEKVFLECVQDMDHENMFWYRQDPGLGLRLIYFSYDVKMKEKGDIPEGYSVSREKKERFSLILESASTNQTSMYLCASSPAGTGAYEQYFGPGTRLTVT.

This clone was seen a single time. V usage is TRBV27 and J usage is TRBJ2-3, with 7 bases aligning to TRBD2. With V trimmed by 1 base and J by 2 bases, 9 bases remained unmatched. The V gene's germline CDR1 is MNHEY and CDR2 SMNVEV (reference sequence). CDR3 length equals 17 residues. This chain's CDR3 is CASSLCARGVDTDTQYF. CDR3 in DNA: TGTGCCAGCAGTTTATGTGCCCGGGGGGTGGACACAGATACGCAGTATTTT.

The chain employs TRBV10-3 and TRBJ2-3; D possibly corresponds to TRBD1 (5 bases). Germline CDR1 ENHRY, CDR2 SYGVKD. The length of the CDR3 is 12 residues. Trimming cost V 8 bases and J 4 bases, with 10 bases left between them. CDR3 loop: CAILVGADTQYF. The CDR3 DNA follows: TGTGCCATCCTAGTAGGGGCAGATACGCAGTATTTT.

The sample holds a few counts of this clone. This sequence joins TRBV12-3 or TRBV12-4 and TRBJ2-6, with D tentatively TRBD1 or TRBD2 (5 bases each). The CDR3 has 17 amino acids. With 2 bases removed from V and 0 bases from J, the gap between germline ends came to 11 bases. CDR3 loop: CASSLWGTTSGANVLTF. CDR3 DNA sequence: TGTGCCAGCAGTTTATGGGGGACCACCTCTGGGGCCAACGTCCTGACTTTC.

This clone was recorded a few times. The V call is TRBV6-2 or TRBV6-3, the J call TRBJ1-2; 8 nucleotides align to TRBD1. This CDR3 has 14 residues. CDR1 and CDR2 (germline): MNHEY, SVGEGT. The trim removed 6 bases at V and 4 bases at J, leaving 7 bases unmatched. The CDR3 spells CASSASGGVYGYTF. CDR3 DNA: TGTGCCAGCAGCGCGTCAGGGGGCGTCTATGGCTACACCTTC.

The chain couples TRBV7-3 to TRBJ2-1, with D uncertain. Germline V gives CDR1 SGHTA, CDR2 FQGTGA. CDR3 length: 12 amino acids. V lost 1 base to trimming and J lost 4 bases, with 2 bases between them. DNA for the CDR3: TGTGCCAGCAGCTTAAGGTACAATGAGCAGTTCTTC. Its protein product is CASSLRYNEQFF. The full variable domain, with the rest looked up from reference TRBV7-3 and TRBJ2-1, is GAGVSQTPSNKVTEKGKYVELRCDPISGHTALYWYRQSLGQGPEFLIYFQGTGAADDSGLPNDRFFAVRPEGSVSTLKIQRTERGDSAVYLCASSLRYNEQFFGPGTRLTVL.

There are a few counts of this clone. CDR3 nucleotides: TGTGCCAGCAGTCCCGGGACAGGGGGAGTCGAGCAGTACTTC. Amino acids: CASSPGTGGVEQYF. The rearrangement joins TRBV28 to TRBJ2-7, with 11 nucleotides matching TRBD1. V shed 5 bases, J shed 6 bases, and the junction held 6 bases outside the gene matches. The CDR3 runs to 14 residues. Germline V gene sequence: CDR1 MDHEN, CDR2 SYDVKM. Using reference TRBV28 and TRBJ2-7 for the parts outside the CDR3, the full variable domain is DVKVTQSSRYLVKRTGEKVFLECVQDMDHENMFWYRQDPGLGLRLIYFSYDVKMKEKGDIPEGYSVSREKKERFSLILESASTNQTSMYLCASSPGTGGVEQYFGPGTRLTVT.